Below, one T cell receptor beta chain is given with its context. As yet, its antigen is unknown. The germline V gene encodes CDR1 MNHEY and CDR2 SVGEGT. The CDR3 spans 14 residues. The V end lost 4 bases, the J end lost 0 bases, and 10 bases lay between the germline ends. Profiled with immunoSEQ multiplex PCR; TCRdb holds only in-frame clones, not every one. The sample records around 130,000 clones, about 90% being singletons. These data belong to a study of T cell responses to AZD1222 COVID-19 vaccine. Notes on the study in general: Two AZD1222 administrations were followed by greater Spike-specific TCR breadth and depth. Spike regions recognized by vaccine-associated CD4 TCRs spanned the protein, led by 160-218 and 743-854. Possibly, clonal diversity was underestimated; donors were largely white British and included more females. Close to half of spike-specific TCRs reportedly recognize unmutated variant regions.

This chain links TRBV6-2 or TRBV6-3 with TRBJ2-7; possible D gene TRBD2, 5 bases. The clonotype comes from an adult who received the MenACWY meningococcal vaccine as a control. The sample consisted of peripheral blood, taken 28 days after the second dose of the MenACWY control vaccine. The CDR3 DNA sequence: TGTGCCAGCAGTTGGGCGGGCCGCTCCTACGAGCAGTACTTC. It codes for CASSWAGRSYEQYF.